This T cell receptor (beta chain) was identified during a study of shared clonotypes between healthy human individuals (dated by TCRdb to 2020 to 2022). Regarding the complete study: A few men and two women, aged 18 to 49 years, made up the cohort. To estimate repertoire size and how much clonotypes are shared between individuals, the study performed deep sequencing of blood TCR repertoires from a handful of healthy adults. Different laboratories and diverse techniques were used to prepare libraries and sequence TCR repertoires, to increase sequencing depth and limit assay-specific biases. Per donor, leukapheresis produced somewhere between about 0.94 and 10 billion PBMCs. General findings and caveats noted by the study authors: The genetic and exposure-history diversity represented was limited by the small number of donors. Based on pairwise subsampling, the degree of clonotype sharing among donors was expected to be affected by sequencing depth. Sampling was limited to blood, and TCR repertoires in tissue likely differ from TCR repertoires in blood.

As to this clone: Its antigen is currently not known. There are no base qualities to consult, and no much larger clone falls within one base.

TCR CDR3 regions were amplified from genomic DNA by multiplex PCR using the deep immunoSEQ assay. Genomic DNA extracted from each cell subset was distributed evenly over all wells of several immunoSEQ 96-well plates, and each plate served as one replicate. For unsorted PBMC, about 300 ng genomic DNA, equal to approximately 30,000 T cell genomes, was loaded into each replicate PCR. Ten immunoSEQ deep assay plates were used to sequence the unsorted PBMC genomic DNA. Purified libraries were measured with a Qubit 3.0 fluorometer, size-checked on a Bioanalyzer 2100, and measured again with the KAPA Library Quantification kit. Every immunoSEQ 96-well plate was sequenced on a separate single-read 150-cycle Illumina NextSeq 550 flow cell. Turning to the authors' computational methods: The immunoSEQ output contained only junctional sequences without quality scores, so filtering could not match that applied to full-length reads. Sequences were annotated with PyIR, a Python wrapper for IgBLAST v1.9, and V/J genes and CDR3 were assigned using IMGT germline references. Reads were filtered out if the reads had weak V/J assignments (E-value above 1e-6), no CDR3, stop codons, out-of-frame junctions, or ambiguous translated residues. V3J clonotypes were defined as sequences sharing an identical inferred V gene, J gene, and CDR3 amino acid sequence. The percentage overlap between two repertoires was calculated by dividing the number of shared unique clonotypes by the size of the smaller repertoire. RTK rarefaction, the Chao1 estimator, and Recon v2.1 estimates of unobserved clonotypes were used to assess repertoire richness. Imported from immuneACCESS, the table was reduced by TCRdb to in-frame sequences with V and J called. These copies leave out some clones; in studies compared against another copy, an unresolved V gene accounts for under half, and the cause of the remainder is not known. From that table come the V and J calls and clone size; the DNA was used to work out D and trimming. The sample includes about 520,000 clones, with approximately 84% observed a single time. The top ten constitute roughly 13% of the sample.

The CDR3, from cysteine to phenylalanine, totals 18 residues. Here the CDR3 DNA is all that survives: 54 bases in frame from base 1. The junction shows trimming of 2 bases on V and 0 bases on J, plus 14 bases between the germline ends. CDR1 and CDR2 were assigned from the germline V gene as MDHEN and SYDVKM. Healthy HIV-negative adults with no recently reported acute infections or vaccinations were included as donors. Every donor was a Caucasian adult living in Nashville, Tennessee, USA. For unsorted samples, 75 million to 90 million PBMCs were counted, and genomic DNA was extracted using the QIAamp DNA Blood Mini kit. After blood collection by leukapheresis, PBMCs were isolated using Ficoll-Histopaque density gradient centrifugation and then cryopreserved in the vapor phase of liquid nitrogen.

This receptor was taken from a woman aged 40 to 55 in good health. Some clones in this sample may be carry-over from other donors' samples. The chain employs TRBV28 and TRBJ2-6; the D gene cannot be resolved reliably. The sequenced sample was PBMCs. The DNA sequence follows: TGTGCCAGCAGTTTAACGTTGGGTACAGCCTCTGGGGCCAACGTCCTGACTTTC. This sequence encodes CASSLTLGTASGANVLTF.